This T cell receptor (beta chain) comes out of a study of OX40 agonist ivuxolimab in advanced cancers. Germline CDR1 MNHEY, CDR2 SMNVEV (reference sequence). Between the trimmed V and J ends, which lost 3 bases and 7 bases, there was a span of 16 bases. The length of the CDR3 is 14 residues. The protocol was immunoSEQ multiplex PCR, while the TCRdb copy is restricted to in-frame clones and leaves out a portion. The sample has roughly 100,000 clones, roughly 90% seen once. The receptor was isolated from an adult with an advanced solid tumor such as melanoma, head and neck, liver or kidney cancer. The gene calls are TRBV27 and TRBJ2-7; D is undetermined. The specimen comprised CD4+ or CD8+ T cells sorted from blood, sampled in a trial of the OX40 agonist ivuxolimab. The CDR3 DNA sequence: TGTGCCAGCAGTTTTCTGCTAGTTCCTAATGAGCAGTACTTC. Its protein is CASSFLLVPNEQYF.